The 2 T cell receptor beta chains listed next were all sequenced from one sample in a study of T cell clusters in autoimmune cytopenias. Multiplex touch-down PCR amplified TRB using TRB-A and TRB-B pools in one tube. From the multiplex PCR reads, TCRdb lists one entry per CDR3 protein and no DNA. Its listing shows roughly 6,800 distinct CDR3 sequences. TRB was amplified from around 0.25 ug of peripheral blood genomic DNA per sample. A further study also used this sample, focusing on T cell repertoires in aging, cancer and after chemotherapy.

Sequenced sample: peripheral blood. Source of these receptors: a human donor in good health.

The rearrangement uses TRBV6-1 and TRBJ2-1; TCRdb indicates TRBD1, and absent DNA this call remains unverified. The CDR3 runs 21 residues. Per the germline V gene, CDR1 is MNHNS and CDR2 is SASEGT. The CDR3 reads CASSGGGGQGRSTSSYNEQFF.

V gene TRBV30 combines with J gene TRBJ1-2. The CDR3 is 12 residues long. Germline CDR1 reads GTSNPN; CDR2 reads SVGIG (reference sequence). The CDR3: CAWGRWGYGYTF.